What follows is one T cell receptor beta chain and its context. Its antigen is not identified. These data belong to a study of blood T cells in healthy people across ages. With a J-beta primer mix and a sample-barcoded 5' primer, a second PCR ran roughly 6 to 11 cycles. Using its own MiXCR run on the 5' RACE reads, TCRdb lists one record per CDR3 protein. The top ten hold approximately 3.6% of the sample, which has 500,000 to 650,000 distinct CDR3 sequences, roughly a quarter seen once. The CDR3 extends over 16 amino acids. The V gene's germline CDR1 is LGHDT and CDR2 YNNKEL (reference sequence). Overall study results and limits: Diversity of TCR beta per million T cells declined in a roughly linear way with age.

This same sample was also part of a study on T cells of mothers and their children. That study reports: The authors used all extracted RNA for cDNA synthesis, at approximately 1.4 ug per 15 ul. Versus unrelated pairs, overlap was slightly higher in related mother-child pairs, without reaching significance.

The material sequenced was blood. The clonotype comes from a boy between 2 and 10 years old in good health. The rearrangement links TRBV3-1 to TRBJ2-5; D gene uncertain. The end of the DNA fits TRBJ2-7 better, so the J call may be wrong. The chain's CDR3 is CASSQALWADSYEQYF. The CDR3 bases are TGTGCCAGCAGCCAAGCTCTATGGGCGGACTCCTACGAGCAGTACTTC.